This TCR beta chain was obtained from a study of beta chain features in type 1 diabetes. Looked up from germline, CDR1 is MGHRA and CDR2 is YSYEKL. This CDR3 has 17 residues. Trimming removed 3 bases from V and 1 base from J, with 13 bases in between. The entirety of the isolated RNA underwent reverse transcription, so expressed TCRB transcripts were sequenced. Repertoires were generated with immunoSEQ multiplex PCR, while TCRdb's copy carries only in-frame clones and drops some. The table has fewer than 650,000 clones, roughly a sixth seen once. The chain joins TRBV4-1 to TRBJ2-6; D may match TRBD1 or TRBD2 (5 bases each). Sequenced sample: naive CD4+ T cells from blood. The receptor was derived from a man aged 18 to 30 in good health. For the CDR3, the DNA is TGCGCCAGCAGCCACCGGGACGGCCTTTCTGGGGCCAACGTCCTGACTTTC. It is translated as CASSHRDGLSGANVLTF.